The clone carrying this T cell receptor (beta chain) has more than one count but fewer than ten. Antigen: not known. The sample is drawn from a study of neoadjuvant nivolumab and ipilimumab in lung cancer. Broader study findings: Only a small number of samples underwent TCR sequencing. Compared with tumor-adjacent uninvolved lung, resected tumors showed greater richness and clonality. Pretherapy blood TCR richness correlated positively with resected tumor richness.

The CDR3 is 15 residues long. The germline V gene encodes CDR1 MNHEY and CDR2 SVGAGI. The germline V and J ends were trimmed by 4 bases and 4 bases, with 16 bases remaining between them. Repertoires were generated with immunoSEQ multiplex PCR, while TCRdb's copy carries only in-frame clones and drops some. The repertoire holds 25,000 to 30,000 clones, with approximately 80% as singletons. The TCR comes from an adult with non-small cell lung cancer. The gene calls are TRBV6-5 and TRBJ1-1; D is unresolved. The sequences come from tumor tissue, collected after neoadjuvant nivolumab, alone or with ipilimumab, at or shortly before surgery. CDR3: CASSSPRKGGTEAFF. CDR3 sequence (DNA): TGTGCCAGCAGTTCCCCCCGAAAGGGTGGCACTGAAGCTTTCTTT.